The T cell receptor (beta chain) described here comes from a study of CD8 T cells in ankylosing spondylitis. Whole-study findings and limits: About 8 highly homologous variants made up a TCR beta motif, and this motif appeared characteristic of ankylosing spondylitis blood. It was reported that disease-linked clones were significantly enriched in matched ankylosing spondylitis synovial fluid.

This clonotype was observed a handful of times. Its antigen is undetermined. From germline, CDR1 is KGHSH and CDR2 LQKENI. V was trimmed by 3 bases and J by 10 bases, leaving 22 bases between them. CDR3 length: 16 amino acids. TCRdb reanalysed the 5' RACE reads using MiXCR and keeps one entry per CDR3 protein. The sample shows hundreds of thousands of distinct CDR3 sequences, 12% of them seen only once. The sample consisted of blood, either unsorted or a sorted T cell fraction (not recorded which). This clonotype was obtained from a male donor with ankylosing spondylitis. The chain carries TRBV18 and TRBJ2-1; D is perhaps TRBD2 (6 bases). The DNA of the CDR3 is TGTGCCAGCTCACCTTACCCAGGAGCGGGCGATACGGAGCAGTTCTTC. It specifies CASSPYPGAGDTEQFF.